These 14 T cell receptor beta chains originate from one sample sequenced in a study of T cells in Graves' hyperthyroidism and ophthalmopathy. Amplification of TCR beta CDR3 regions used RNA as the template. With the HTBI primer set, the TCR CDR3 went through a first round of RT-PCR. A single record per CDR3 protein comes from TCRdb applying MiXCR to the multiplex PCR reads. The table lists around 690,000 distinct CDR3 sequences, roughly a sixth of them singletons. The source material was blood. These receptors were collected from a man aged 45 to 65 with Graves' hyperthyroidism.

This clonotype was found many times. V usage is TRBV3-1 and J usage is TRBJ1-2, with 7 positions matching TRBD1. V gave up 8 bases and J gave up 5 bases; unmatched junction bases: 5. The CDR3 totals 12 residues. Germline V gene sequence: CDR1 LGHDT, CDR2 YNNKEL (reference sequence). CDR3 loop: CASRDSVYGYTF. The DNA of the CDR3 is TGTGCCAGCCGGGACAGCGTGTATGGCTACACCTTC.

The chain has TRBV28 and TRBJ2-1; D remains ambiguous. The germline V and J ends were trimmed by 6 bases and 1 base, with 13 bases remaining between them. CDR1 is MDHEN, CDR2 SYDVKM, per germline. This CDR3 has 15 residues. CDR3 in DNA: TGTGCCAGCAGCCCCAATACTGTTTCCTACAATGAGCAGTTCTTC. Translated, it gives CASSPNTVSYNEQFF.

This clonotype was seen ten or more times. The chain is built from TRBV6-5 and TRBJ1-1; D uncertain. The CDR3 runs to 13 residues. CDR1 is MNHEY, CDR2 SVGAGI, per germline. V lost 2 bases, J lost 6 bases, and 10 bases lay in between. The CDR3 loop reads CASSYLRRAEAFF. The DNA for the CDR3 is TGTGCCAGCAGTTACCTGCGTAGGGCTGAAGCTTTCTTT.

The rearrangement links TRBV3-1 to TRBJ2-7; 8 bases agree with TRBD2. With 5 bases clipped from V and 4 bases from J, the junction kept 16 bases outside the gene matches. Germline CDR1 LGHDT, CDR2 YNNKEL (reference sequence). This CDR3 is built from 17 residues. The CDR3 loop reads CASSTRPTSATLYEQYF. CDR3 DNA sequence: TGTGCCAGCAGCACCCGGCCGACTAGCGCTACACTTTACGAGCAGTACTTC.

On this clonotype itself: This may be a read error, as it is one base from a much larger clone. V and J are TRBV5-1 and TRBJ2-1; D might be TRBD1 (6 bases). The length of the CDR3 is 14 residues. The germline gives CDR1 SGHRS, CDR2 YFSETQ. The V and J ends lost 7 bases and 8 bases respectively, with 19 bases between them. CDR3 region: CASGTLPGVDEQFF. Here the CDR3 DNA reads TGCGCCAGCGGCACATTACCAGGGGTGGATGAGCAGTTCTTC.

V usage is TRBV7-9 and J usage is TRBJ2-7; maybe TRBD1 (7 bases). Germline loops: CDR1 SEHNR, CDR2 FQNEAQ (reference sequence). The CDR3 is made up of 16 amino acids. The V gene lost 0 bases and the J gene lost 0 bases, with 12 bases spanning the gap. The CDR3 reads CASSLAQGGSSYEQYF. The CDR3 DNA reads as TGTGCCAGCAGCTTAGCGCAGGGGGGAAGCTCCTACGAGCAGTACTTC. The variable domain in full, completed from reference TRBV7-9 and TRBJ2-7, reads DTGVSQNPRHKITKRGQNVTFRCDPISEHNRLYWYRQTLGQGPEFLTYFQNEAQLEKSRLLSDRFSAERPKGSFSTLEIQRTEQGDSAMYLCASSLAQGGSSYEQYFGPGTRLTVT.

In this sample, this clonotype turned up many times. CDR3: CASREGDMNTEAFF. CDR3 sequence (DNA): TGTGCCAGCAGAGAGGGGGATATGAACACTGAAGCTTTCTTT. V gene TRBV27 combines with J gene TRBJ1-1; D is perhaps TRBD1 (6 bases). The germline V gene encodes CDR1 MNHEY and CDR2 SMNVEV (reference sequence). V was trimmed by 6 bases and J by 0 bases, leaving 11 bases between them. This CDR3 has 14 amino acids.

This clonotype was seen more than once but under ten times. The chain has TRBV20-1 and TRBJ2-7; 9 nucleotides agree with TRBD2. Germline CDR1 DFQATT, CDR2 SNEGSKA (reference sequence). The CDR3 is made up of 16 amino acids. V lost 2 bases to trimming and J lost 2 bases; unmatched junction nucleotides: 10. This CDR3 is CSARPVTSGRPYEQYF. The CDR3 nucleotides are TGCAGTGCTAGACCCGTTACGAGCGGGAGGCCCTACGAGCAGTACTTC.

This clonotype came up many times. CDR3 loop: CAGVGRVNGYTF. CDR3 nucleotide sequence: TGTGCCGGGGTGGGCAGGGTTAATGGCTACACCTTC. The rearrangement joins TRBV12-3 or TRBV12-4 to TRBJ1-2, with D perhaps TRBD1 (5 bases). CDR3 length: 12 amino acids. Trimming removed 11 bases at V and 6 bases at J, with 16 bases between.

J is TRBJ1-1 and V is TRBV13; no clear D gene. CDR1 and CDR2 (germline): PRHDT, FYEKMQ (reference sequence). Trimming stripped 0 bases from V and 0 bases from J, with 8 bases between. The CDR3 is 15 amino acids. The CDR3 region has the DNA TGTGCCAGCAGCTTAGGGGGCCTTCTGAACACTGAAGCTTTCTTT. This gives the protein CASSLGGLLNTEAFF.

This clonotype was seen many times. The genes are TRBV2 and TRBJ2-1, with D unresolved. Trimming took off 6 bases at V and 5 bases at J, with 2 bases between the two ends. The CDR3 loop spans 10 amino acids. Germline CDR1 SNHLY, CDR2 FYNNEI. The CDR3 DNA reads TGTGCCAGCAGGGACAATGAGCAGTTCTTC. Residues: CASRDNEQFF.

This clonotype was detected ten times or more. CDR3 region: CASSLGRYGRVIYNEQFF. In nucleotides, the CDR3 is TGTGCCAGCAGCTTAGGGCGATACGGGAGAGTTATCTACAATGAGCAGTTCTTC. This chain links TRBV11-2 with TRBJ2-1, with a possible D match to TRBD2 (6 bases). CDR1 is SGHAT and CDR2 is FQNNGV in the germline V gene. The CDR3 runs 18 residues. V dropped 1 base and J dropped 3 bases, with 19 bases sitting between them.

This clonotype was seen ten or more times. The chain couples TRBV2 to TRBJ1-5, with a possible D match to TRBD1 (5 bases). Trimming removed 3 bases at V and 6 bases at J, with 18 bases between. CDR1 is SNHLY and CDR2 is FYNNEI in the germline V gene. CDR3 length: 16 residues. The CDR3 nucleotides read TGTGCCAGCAGTGACGAAGGGACGGTTGGGTCTCAGCCCCAGCATTTT. The encoded protein is CASSDEGTVGSQPQHF.

This clonotype was seen at least ten times. V usage is TRBV11-3 and J usage is TRBJ2-1; 8 bases match TRBD1. V lost 1 base to trimming and J lost 4 bases; unmatched junction nucleotides: 6. Germline CDR1 reads SGHNT; CDR2 reads YENEEA. This CDR3 is 16 amino acids long. The CDR3 loop reads CASSLAGTGGYNEQFF. In nucleotides, the CDR3 is TGTGCCAGCAGCTTAGCCGGGACAGGAGGTTACAATGAGCAGTTCTTC.